This section outlines one T cell receptor (beta chain) sequence together with its context. What antigen it recognizes has not been identified. It has no much larger one-base neighbor in the sample; base qualities were not kept. Genomic DNA was isolated from the sorted cells so that the TCRbeta CDR3 region could be sequenced. The immunoSEQ Assay was used for sequencing of TCRbeta CDR3 regions. The immuneACCESS repertoire file appears here via TCRdb, limited to in-frame rearrangements. These files lack a portion of the clones; in checked studies, under half of the deficit traces to unresolved V genes, and the cause of the others is not known. Across this sample there are tens of thousands of clones, with more than 75% seen only once. 21% of the sample goes to the ten largest clones. Relative to germline, V is missing 3 bases and J is missing 0 bases, with 8 bases of the junction outside any gene match. Looking up the germline V gene yields CDR1 SNHLY and CDR2 FYNNEI. The CDR3 covers 17 residues, taking in both the cysteine and the phenylalanine. Of the read, only the CDR3 DNA is kept; its 51 bases are in frame from base 1.

This entry belongs to a study of OX40 agonist ivuxolimab in advanced cancers. Regarding the study in general: Ivuxolimab was an agonistic, fully human IgG2 monoclonal antibody directed against OX40 (CD134), a costimulatory receptor. Intravenous ivuxolimab was administered to patients every 2 weeks at six dose levels: 0.01, 0.1, 0.3, 1.5, 3 and 10 mg/kg. Among the approximately 50 dose-escalation patients, about 19 had hepatocellular carcinoma, 15 melanoma, 9 renal cell carcinoma and 9 head and neck cancer. A male proportion of 82.7% and a mean age of approximately 62 years, ranging from roughly 23 to 85, were recorded for the dose-escalation cohort. Prior anti-PD-1, anti-PD-L1 or anti-CTLA-4 therapy was permitted, and checkpoint inhibitors had been received by under 50% of dose-escalation patients. Partial responses occurred in three dose-escalation patients, of whom one had hepatocellular carcinoma and two had cutaneous melanoma. Peripheral TCRbeta sequencing aimed to test whether ivuxolimab altered TCR sequence diversity and caused clonal T-cell expansion. The paper reports the monotherapy dose-escalation portion (N = 52 patients) of the phase I ivuxolimab trial. General conclusions and limits of the study: On average, CD8+ T cells showed more expanded clones than CD4+ T cells after ivuxolimab. Which antigens the clonally expanded peripheral T cells were specific for was not determined. Low levels of normalized T-cell clonal expansion were also shown by some nonresponding patients. Clonal expansion of both CD4+ and CD8+ blood T cells was observed from baseline to week 6 at doses 0.1 to 3.0 mg/kg. In the 0.1-3.0 mg/kg groups, partial responders had among the lowest normalized peripheral clonal expansion, particularly in CD8+ T cells.

The trial excluded patients who had a history of autoimmune disease or who were on systemic immunosuppression. Peripheral blood for TCR sequencing was collected from all dose cohorts at baseline, on cycle 4 day 1, and on cycle 7 day 1. The samples were drawn from a first-in-human, open-label, multicenter phase I dose-escalation trial of ivuxolimab. The trial enrolled adults with locally advanced or metastatic head and neck squamous cell, hepatocellular, melanoma or renal cell carcinoma. Before TCR sequencing, CD4+ and CD8+ T cells were separately sorted from peripheral blood. The sequence came from an adult with an advanced solid tumor such as melanoma, head and neck, liver or kidney cancer. The sample in question was CD4+ or CD8+ T cells sorted from blood, obtained in a trial of the OX40 agonist ivuxolimab. The chain was built from TRBV2 and TRBJ1-5; 7 bases in between match TRBD1. The sequenced DNA is TGTGCCAGCAGTGACCCCCACAGGGGCATTAGCAATCAGCCCCAGCATTTT. This gives the protein CASSDPHRGISNQPQHF.